These 18 T cell receptor beta chains were sequenced from one sample in a study of regulatory T cells in long-lasting Graves disease. In building TCR beta libraries, iRepertoire HTBI primers were used together with Arm-PCR of CDR3 regions. TCRdb itself ran the multiplex PCR reads through MiXCR, one entry per CDR3 protein. The sample yields roughly 500,000 distinct CDR3 sequences, under 25% seen once. Time point of the sample: persistent/refractory GD, antithyroid drugs over 5 years with positive TRAb. The authors made the TCR library using RNA they extracted from PBMCs. The sample in question was peripheral blood mononuclear cells (PBMCs), obtained when the disease was refractory, from a patient treated with antithyroid drugs. These receptors were obtained from a female donor with Graves disease.

This clonotype came up many times. V usage is TRBV13 and J usage is TRBJ1-4; D call uncertain. Germline V lookup: CDR1 PRHDT, CDR2 FYEKMQ (reference sequence). The V gene lost 5 bases and the J gene lost 8 bases, with 12 bases spanning the gap. The CDR3 covers 13 residues. CDR3 coding DNA: TGTGCCAGCAGCCCTCGCCATACAGAAAAACTGTTTTTT. Encoded protein: CASSPRHTEKLFF.

This clonotype came up a few times. The CDR3 here is CASSALTSGEQYF. For the CDR3, the DNA is TGTGCCAGCAGCGCACTGACTAGCGGGGAGCAGTACTTC. This chain links TRBV11-3 with TRBJ2-7; 10 bases are a match to TRBD2. CDR3 size: 13 residues. The V and J ends lost 5 bases and 7 bases, in that order; junction bases with no gene match: 5. The germline CDR1 and CDR2 sequences are SGHNT and YENEEA.

This clonotype was detected a few times. The chain combines TRBV15 with TRBJ2-7, with TRBD1 identical over 9 bases. Germline V gene lookup returns CDR1 LNHNV and CDR2 YYDKDF (reference sequence). CDR3 length: 15 amino acids. V dropped 3 bases and J dropped 4; count of bases not matched to a gene: 7. CDR3 DNA sequence: TGTGCCACCAGCAGTACAGGGGGCGGGTCATACGAGCAGTACTTC. Its translation: CATSSTGGGSYEQYF.

This clonotype was seen ten or more times. The rearrangement uses TRBV2 and TRBJ1-2, with a weak D call TRBD1 (6 bases). CDR3 length equals 15 residues. CDR1 is SNHLY and CDR2 is FYNNEI in the germline V gene. V was trimmed by 6 bases and J by 0 bases, leaving 14 bases between them. In DNA form, the CDR3 reads TGTGCCAGCAGACAGGGAGAGGCAGCTAACTATGGCTACACCTTC. Translated, it gives CASRQGEAANYGYTF.

The rearrangement links TRBV18 to TRBJ2-5; the D is unclear. The CDR3 is 13 amino acids. The germline V gene has CDR1 KGHSH and CDR2 LQKENI. Trimming removed 2 bases at V and 3 bases at J, with 7 bases between. For the CDR3, the DNA is TGTGCCAGCTCACCATTTGTTGAAGAGACCCAGTACTTC. Translated, it gives CASSPFVEETQYF.

This clonotype was counted at least ten times. This chain uses TRBV7-8 with TRBJ2-4; 9 positions match TRBD1. Germline V lookup: CDR1 SGHVS, CDR2 FQNEAQ. The CDR3 length is 16 residues. Losses at the gene ends were 0 bases for V and 10 bases for J; bases not matched to a gene: 10. In nucleotides, the CDR3 is TGTGCCAGCAGCTTAGCTTCATGGGACGGACAGGGGATTCAGTACTTC. Its protein product is CASSLASWDGQGIQYF.

The table lists this clonotype with a few counts. CDR3 loop: CASSSSRDRVNTEAFF. CDR3 nucleotides: TGTGCCAGCAGCTCGTCCAGGGACAGGGTGAACACTGAAGCTTTCTTT. This chain uses TRBV7-6 with TRBJ1-1, with 9 bases matching TRBD1. This CDR3 contains 16 residues. Germline trimming cut 4 bases from V and 0 bases from J; bases unmatched to any gene: 6. In germline, CDR1 is SGHVS, CDR2 FNYEAQ.

The sample holds many counts of this clonotype. V is TRBV6-5 and J is TRBJ1-2; TRBD1 is a possible D gene (5 bases). Looked up from germline, CDR1 is MNHEY and CDR2 is SVGAGI. This CDR3 spans 11 amino acids. Trimming took off 2 bases at V and 14 bases at J, with 12 bases between the two ends. The CDR3 bases are TGTGCCAGCAGTTACGACAGCCTTTGGACCTTC. This sequence encodes CASSYDSLWTF.

This clonotype was seen ten or more times. The rearrangement joins TRBV6-1 to TRBJ1-1; TRBD1 matches at 10 bases. CDR1 is MNHNS, CDR2 SASEGT, per germline. The CDR3 extends over 13 amino acids. Trimming cost V 6 bases and J 2 bases; bases outside gene matches: 0. Written as DNA, the CDR3 is TGTGCCAGCAGGACAGGGGGCAACACTGAAGCTTTCTTT. Translation: CASRTGGNTEAFF.

The chain employs TRBV12-5 and TRBJ2-3; 11 nucleotides align to TRBD2. Germline V lookup: CDR1 LGHNT, CDR2 FRNRAP. The CDR3 has 15 amino acids. V was pared by 5 bases and J by 6 bases, with 7 bases of the junction left unmatched. The CDR3 DNA is TGTGCTAGTGGTCGGCCCCGGACTAGCGGGGATACGCAGTATTTT. This codes for CASGRPRTSGDTQYF.

This clonotype was detected many times. The chain uses TRBV28 and TRBJ1-2, with D hard to call. The V gene lost 4 bases and the J gene lost 2 bases, with 17 bases spanning the gap. Germline V gene data show CDR1 as MDHEN and CDR2 as SYDVKM. This CDR3 has 16 amino acids. CDR3 nucleotide sequence: TGTGCCAGCAGTTCCCCGGCCCTGGCAGGAAACTATGGCTACACCTTC. As protein: CASSSPALAGNYGYTF.

This clonotype was counted many times. This sequence joins TRBV19 and TRBJ1-1, with D possibly matching TRBD1 (6 bases). This CDR3 is 16 amino acids long. Germline CDR1 is LNHDA and CDR2 is SQIVND (reference sequence). The V gene lost 1 base and the J gene lost 6 bases, with 18 bases spanning the gap. CDR3 sequence: CASSIGWTELAAEAFF. DNA of the CDR3: TGTGCCAGTAGTATAGGCTGGACAGAGCTTGCGGCTGAAGCTTTCTTT.

In its sample, this clonotype was seen a few times. The chain couples TRBV19 to TRBJ1-1; possibly TRBD1 for D (5 bases). Germline values: CDR1 LNHDA, CDR2 SQIVND (reference sequence). The CDR3 sequence is 15 residues long. The ends were cut back, 5 bases at V and 8 bases at J, with 21 bases in the middle. DNA for the CDR3: TGTGCCAGTAGTGAGTATCTAGGAGGGGACCGCGAAGCTTTCTTT. Protein sequence: CASSEYLGGDREAFF.

This clonotype has just a few counts. The rearrangement uses TRBV7-9 and TRBJ2-7, with D uncertain. Germline values: CDR1 SEHNR, CDR2 FQNEAQ (reference sequence). The CDR3 covers 13 residues. The V gene lost 6 bases and the J gene lost 5 bases, with 14 bases spanning the gap. The CDR3 DNA follows: TGTGCCAGCAGACTCACGTATGGACACGAGCAGTACTTC. Its translation is CASRLTYGHEQYF. The entire variable domain, with the rest obtained from reference TRBV7-9 and TRBJ2-7, is as follows: DTGVSQNPRHKITKRGQNVTFRCDPISEHNRLYWYRQTLGQGPEFLTYFQNEAQLEKSRLLSDRFSAERPKGSFSTLEIQRTEQGDSAMYLCASRLTYGHEQYFGPGTRLTVT.

The chain recombines TRBV5-4 with TRBJ1-5; perhaps TRBD1 as D (6 bases). The length of the CDR3 is 17 residues. The V end was cut by 4 bases, the J end by 3 bases, with 20 bases between. Germline V lookup: CDR1 SGHNT, CDR2 YYREEE (reference sequence). DNA for the CDR3: TGTGCCAGCAGCCTGGACCGACTAAACAGGGACAATCAGCCCCAGCATTTT. This gives the protein CASSLDRLNRDNQPQHF.

This clonotype was recorded a few times. The chain recombines TRBV28 with TRBJ1-5; D possibly corresponds to TRBD1 (5 bases). Germline assignment: CDR1 MDHEN and CDR2 SYDVKM. The CDR3 is 14 residues long. V dropped 2 bases and J dropped 9 bases, with 14 bases sitting between them. CDR3 DNA sequence: TGTGCCAGCAGTTTACGGGGCCCGGGGAGGCCCCAGCATTTT. Its translation is CASSLRGPGRPQHF.

Many counts were recorded for this clonotype. The V call is TRBV2, the J call TRBJ1-1; 7 bases fit TRBD1. The CDR3 length is 14 residues. Germline V gene lookup returns CDR1 SNHLY and CDR2 FYNNEI. The trim removed 6 bases at V and 4 bases at J, leaving 8 bases unmatched. The CDR3 here is CASRPTGVVTEAFF. The CDR3 coding sequence is TGTGCCAGCAGACCCACAGGGGTCGTCACTGAAGCTTTCTTT.

This clonotype was observed many times. The chain is built from TRBV28 and TRBJ2-7; 7 bases align to TRBD2. The CDR3 runs to 15 residues. V dropped 5 bases and J dropped 3; count of bases not matched to a gene: 10. Germline V lookup: CDR1 MDHEN, CDR2 SYDVKM. Here the CDR3 DNA reads TGTGCCAGCAGTCCTCTCGCGGGAGAAGTCTACGAGCAGTACTTC. This encodes CASSPLAGEVYEQYF.